The 32 T cell receptor beta chains in this list originate from one sample, sequenced in a study of cytomegalovirus exposure and HLA in healthy donors. Primers: 60 Vbeta forward and 13 Jbeta reverse. Generated by immunoSEQ multiplex PCR, the TCRdb table keeps only in-frame clones and is missing some. Of more than 20,000 clones detected, about four fifths appear once; the ten largest clones hold approximately 4.5%. The sample comprised PBMCs. These receptor sequences come from a male donor in good health and CMV-seronegative.

V and J are TRBV11-2 and TRBJ1-1; TRBD1 aligns across 9 bases. J lost 8 bases, V lost 2 bases, and 9 bases had no gene match. CDR1 and CDR2 from the germline V gene are SGHAT and FQNNGV. This CDR3 spans 15 amino acids. The CDR3 loop is CASSLLRDRVLEAFF. In nucleotides, the CDR3 is TGTGCCAGCAGCTTATTACGGGACAGGGTATTAGAAGCTTTCTTT.

The chain recombines TRBV25-1 with TRBJ2-2; 7 nucleotides line up with TRBD2. The CDR3 spans 16 residues. V was clipped by 4 bases and J by 2 bases; unmatched bases: 7. Germline V gives CDR1 MGHDK, CDR2 SYGVNS. The CDR3 coding sequence is TGTGCCAGCAGTGGGTCGTCTAGCGGCAACACCGGGGAGCTGTTTTTT. The encoded protein is CASSGSSSGNTGELFF.

This clone showed up just a few times. The chain carries TRBV5-1 and TRBJ2-7; 8 bases line up with TRBD1. CDR3 size: 14 residues. J lost 3 bases, V lost 3 bases, and 5 bases had no gene match. Germline CDR1 and CDR2: SGHRS and YFSETQ. The CDR3 sequence: CASSSMGTGYEQYF. The CDR3 DNA follows: TGCGCCAGCAGCTCAATGGGGACAGGCTACGAGCAGTACTTC. The whole variable domain, filled in from reference TRBV5-1 and TRBJ2-7, reads KAGVTQTPRYLIKTRGQQVTLSCSPISGHRSVSWYQQTPGQGLQFLFEYFSETQRNKGNFPGRFSGRQFSNSRSEMNVSTLELGDSALYLCASSSMGTGYEQYFGPGTRLTVT.

The J gene is TRBJ2-1, the V gene TRBV7-8; D is uncertain. V gave up 2 bases and J gave up 4 bases, with 9 bases separating them. The germline V gene encodes CDR1 SGHVS and CDR2 FQNEAQ. CDR3 length equals 14 residues. CDR3 DNA: TGTGCCAGCAGCTTATTGACGGGTTACAATGAGCAGTTCTTC. Translated, it gives CASSLLTGYNEQFF.

The chain links TRBV6-1 to TRBJ2-5; TRBD1 matches at 11 bases. Unmatched junction bases numbered 8, after V lost 7 bases and J lost 4 bases. The length of the CDR3 is 15 residues. The germline V gene has CDR1 MNHNS and CDR2 SASEGT. In DNA form, the CDR3 reads TGTGCCAGCATACCCGGGACAGGGGGGGGAGAGACCCAGTACTTC. Residues: CASIPGTGGGETQYF.

The chain carries TRBV13 and TRBJ2-7; a possible D gene is TRBD1 (6 bases). Trimming shortened V by 5 bases and J by 5 bases, and 16 bases separated the two germline ends. Germline values: CDR1 PRHDT, CDR2 FYEKMQ (reference sequence). The CDR3 has 14 residues. As DNA, the CDR3 is TGTGCCAGCAGCCCTCGGTTACAGGGAAACGAGCAGTACTTC. It encodes CASSPRLQGNEQYF.

The rearrangement joins TRBV30 to TRBJ2-5; tentative D call: TRBD2 (5 bases). The CDR3 runs to 19 residues. Trimming shortened V by 0 bases and J by 2 bases, and 25 bases separated the two germline ends. CDR1 is GTSNPN and CDR2 is SVGIG in the germline V gene (reference sequence). CDR3 coding DNA: TGTGCCTGGAGTGTGTCCCTTTTTAGGAGGACTGGTCGACAAGAGACCCAGTACTTC. This codes for CAWSVSLFRRTGRQETQYF. The full variable domain, rest sourced from reference TRBV30 and TRBJ2-5, is SQTIHQWPATLVQPVGSPLSLECTVEGTSNPNLYWYRQAAGRGLQLLFYSVGIGQISSEVPQNLSASRPQDRQFILSSKKLLLSDSGFYLCAWSVSLFRRTGRQETQYFGPGTRLLVL.

This CDR3 reads CASSLVGDTGELFF. CDR3 coding DNA: TGTGCCAGCAGTTTAGTAGGGGACACCGGGGAGCTGTTTTTT. The V call is TRBV28, the J call TRBJ2-2; weak D call: TRBD1 (5 bases). Germline V lookup: CDR1 MDHEN, CDR2 SYDVKM. The CDR3 runs to 14 residues. Trimming pared 2 bases from V and 3 bases from J, leaving 7 bases between.

The genes are TRBV7-9 and TRBJ1-2; weak D call: TRBD1 (5 bases). This CDR3 is 16 amino acids long. Deletions cut 0 bases from V and 5 bases from J, with 16 bases between. Per the germline V gene, CDR1 is SEHNR and CDR2 is FQNEAQ (reference sequence). CDR3 protein: CASSLADRTFLYGYTF. CDR3 in DNA: TGTGCCAGCAGCTTAGCCGACAGAACCTTTCTTTATGGCTACACCTTC. The variable domain in full, with the rest retrieved from reference TRBV7-9 and TRBJ1-2, is DTGVSQNPRHKITKRGQNVTFRCDPISEHNRLYWYRQTLGQGPEFLTYFQNEAQLEKSRLLSDRFSAERPKGSFSTLEIQRTEQGDSAMYLCASSLADRTFLYGYTFGSGTRLTVV.

The gene calls are TRBV7-2 and TRBJ2-7; 16 bases are shared with TRBD2. Germline values: CDR1 SGHTA, CDR2 FQGNSA. J lost 2 bases, V lost 5 bases, and 6 bases had no gene match. The CDR3 totals 17 residues. The CDR3 spells CASSPGLAGGWTYEQYF. CDR3 sequence (DNA): TGTGCCAGCAGCCCGGGACTAGCGGGGGGGTGGACCTACGAGCAGTACTTC.

This clone turned up a few times. The V call is TRBV5-1, the J call TRBJ2-3; TRBD1 aligns across 7 bases. The CDR3 totals 13 residues. From germline, CDR1 is SGHRS and CDR2 YFSETQ. Trimming took 4 bases from V and 6 from J; bases not matched to a gene: 5. The CDR3 here is CASSGDSSDTQYF. The DNA for the CDR3 is TGCGCCAGCAGCGGGGACAGTTCGGATACGCAGTATTTT.

The J gene is TRBJ1-5, the V gene TRBV27; D may be TRBD1 (5 bases). Germline V gene lookup returns CDR1 MNHEY and CDR2 SMNVEV (reference sequence). The CDR3 totals 17 residues. The V end was cut by 0 bases, the J end by 9 bases, with 21 bases between. The DNA for the CDR3 is TGTGCCAGCAGTTTATCCTGGTCGAGGGGACTTCCTCTGCCCCAGCATTTT. This translates into CASSLSWSRGLPLPQHF.

This rearrangement joins TRBV7-8 to TRBJ2-3; D possibly corresponds to TRBD2 (6 bases). The CDR3 runs 17 residues. Germline V gene data show CDR1 as SGHVS and CDR2 as FQNEAQ. V dropped 0 bases and J dropped 3 bases, with 16 bases sitting between them. CDR3 nucleotide sequence: TGTGCCAGCAGCTTAGCGAACAAGCGGGCAAGAACAGATACGCAGTATTTT. It translates to CASSLANKRARTDTQYF. Filled out from reference TRBV7-8 and TRBJ2-3, the complete variable domain reads GAGVSQSPRYKVAKRGQDVALRCDPISGHVSLFWYQQALGQGPEFLTYFQNEAQLDKSGLPSDRFFAERPEGSVSTLKIQRTQQEDSAVYLCASSLANKRARTDTQYFGPGTRLTVL.

This chain uses TRBV2 with TRBJ2-3; TRBD2 matches 11 bases. The CDR3 loop spans 16 amino acids. J lost 4 bases, V lost 7 bases, and 10 bases had no gene match. Germline loops: CDR1 SNHLY, CDR2 FYNNEI. CDR3 DNA sequence: TGTGCCAGCATCCCCTCACTAGCGGGAGTGGCAGATACGCAGTATTTT. Amino acid sequence: CASIPSLAGVADTQYF. Variable domain in full (rest from reference TRBV2 and TRBJ2-3): EPEVTQTPSHQVTQMGQEVILRCVPISNHLYFYWYRQILGQKVEFLVSFYNNEISEKSEIFDDQFSVERPDGSNFTLKIRSTKLEDSAMYFCASIPSLAGVADTQYFGPGTRLTVL.

The DNA for the CDR3 is TGTGCCAGTAGTATAGGGCAAGGGGCCTACAATGAGCAGTTCTTC. Its protein is CASSIGQGAYNEQFF. The chain links TRBV19 to TRBJ2-1, with a weak D call TRBD1 (5 bases). Deletions cut 1 base from V and 2 bases from J, with 9 bases between. The CDR3 sequence is 15 residues long. In germline, CDR1 is LNHDA, CDR2 SQIVND (reference sequence).

This clone was seen only once. The chain has TRBV7-6 and TRBJ2-7; TRBD2 might be the D (6 bases). The ends were cut back, 5 bases at V and 3 bases at J, with 14 bases in the middle. CDR1 SGHVS and CDR2 FNYEAQ come from the germline V gene. This CDR3 spans 14 amino acids. CDR3 protein: CASSPGGGVYEQYF. In nucleotides, the CDR3 is TGTGCCAGCAGCCCTGGCGGCGGGGTCTACGAGCAGTACTTC.

This chain uses TRBV28 with TRBJ2-1; 11 positions agree with TRBD2. The germline V gene has CDR1 MDHEN and CDR2 SYDVKM. The ends lost 5 bases at V and 13 bases at J; junction bases unmatched: 7. This CDR3 is built from 13 residues. For the CDR3, the DNA is TGTGCCAGCAGTCTAGGGGGACTAGCGGACCAGTTCTTC. Protein product: CASSLGGLADQFF. The variable domain in full, with the rest retrieved from reference TRBV28 and TRBJ2-1, is DVKVTQSSRYLVKRTGEKVFLECVQDMDHENMFWYRQDPGLGLRLIYFSYDVKMKEKGDIPEGYSVSREKKERFSLILESASTNQTSMYLCASSLGGLADQFFGPGTRLTVL.

The gene calls are TRBV6-4 and TRBJ1-1, with unresolved D. The CDR3 totals 11 residues. The V end lost 6 bases, the J end lost 4 bases, and 6 bases lay between the germline ends. In germline, CDR1 is MRHNA, CDR2 SNTAGT. The CDR3 loop reads CASSPFTEAFF. CDR3 nucleotide sequence: TGTGCCAGCAGCCCTTTCACTGAAGCTTTCTTT.

Only one count was recorded for this clone. The V and J genes are TRBV7-3 and TRBJ2-3; TRBD1 matches at 10 bases. The CDR3 consists of 14 residues. Per germline, CDR1 SGHTA and CDR2 FQGTGA. V dropped 4 bases and J dropped 4; count of bases not matched to a gene: 2. This CDR3 is CASSSGQGADTQYF. DNA of the CDR3: TGTGCCAGCAGCTCCGGACAGGGGGCAGATACGCAGTATTTT.

On this clone itself: Other DNA sequences in the sample encode the same CDR3. The CDR3 loop reads CASSRDSREKLFF. Here the CDR3 DNA reads TGTGCCAGCAGCCGCGACAGCCGAGAAAAACTGTTTTTT. The rearrangement uses TRBV7-2 and TRBJ1-4, with D possibly matching TRBD1 (5 bases). The V end was cut by 5 bases, the J end by 8 bases, with 12 bases between. Germline assignment: CDR1 SGHTA and CDR2 FQGNSA. CDR3 length: 13 residues.

The chain recombines TRBV21-1 with TRBJ2-7; the table gives TRBD1 as D, unverified against the DNA. TRBV21-1 is recorded as a pseudogene. CDR3 length: 18 amino acids. The CDR3 loop reads CASSKKHWTGSSSYEQYF. The CDR3 bases are TGTGCCAGCAGCAAAAAGCATTGGACAGGGTCGAGCTCCTACGAGCAGTACTTC.

This clone appeared a few times. The CDR3 loop is CASSAGTGDGYTF. DNA for the CDR3: TGTGCCAGCAGTGCCGGGACAGGGGACGGCTACACCTTC. The chain combines TRBV2 with TRBJ1-2, with 10 bases fitting TRBD1. Trimming removed 4 bases from V and 8 bases from J; junction bases left unmatched: 4. The CDR3 extends over 13 amino acids. CDR1 and CDR2 (germline): SNHLY, FYNNEI.

The chain links TRBV29-1 to TRBJ2-3; perhaps TRBD2 as D (7 bases). Looked up from germline, CDR1 is SQVTM and CDR2 is ANQGSEA. V dropped 4 bases and J dropped 2 bases, with 16 bases sitting between them. The CDR3 runs to 15 residues. This chain's CDR3 is CSVGGGGGYTDTQYF. CDR3 in DNA: TGCAGCGTTGGGGGAGGGGGGGGGTACACAGATACGCAGTATTTT.

The chain recombines TRBV2 with TRBJ1-1; D is ambiguous. The CDR3 is 13 amino acids. Trimming removed 5 bases from V and 1 base from J, with 8 bases in between. From germline, CDR1 is SNHLY and CDR2 FYNNEI. CDR3 bases: TGTGCCAGCAGTTTAGAACCGAACACTGAAGCTTTCTTT. Its translation is CASSLEPNTEAFF.

V is TRBV9 and J is TRBJ1-5; perhaps TRBD1 as D (6 bases). The CDR3 is made up of 15 amino acids. V lost 0 bases, J lost 1 base, and 8 bases lay in between. The germline V gene encodes CDR1 SGDLS and CDR2 YYNGEE. CDR3 DNA: TGTGCCAGCAGCGTAGAGGGGGTAAGCAATCAGCCCCAGCATTTT. It yields the protein CASSVEGVSNQPQHF.

V usage is TRBV6-6 and J usage is TRBJ2-7; 9 bases are shared with TRBD2. CDR3 length: 15 residues. CDR1 and CDR2 (germline): MNHNY, SVGAGI (reference sequence). With 0 bases clipped from V and 3 bases from J, the junction kept 3 bases outside the gene matches. CDR3 loop: CASSYSTSGYYEQYF. The DNA for the CDR3 is TGTGCCAGCAGTTACTCGACTAGCGGATACTACGAGCAGTACTTC.

CDR3 DNA sequence: TGTGCCAGCAGCCATTGGACTAGCGCTGACAATGAGCAGTTCTTC. Its protein is CASSHWTSADNEQFF. The chain couples TRBV14 to TRBJ2-1, with 9 nucleotides matching TRBD2. Germline V gene data show CDR1 as SGHDN and CDR2 as FVKESK. Trimming took 3 bases from V and 5 from J; bases not matched to a gene: 5. The CDR3 contains 15 residues.

This clone was seen a few times. V gene TRBV6-5 combines with J gene TRBJ1-6; 8 nucleotides align to TRBD1. CDR3 length equals 13 residues. The J segment lost 8 bases and the V segment lost 6 bases, leaving 3 bases of the junction unmatched. Germline V CDR1 and CDR2: MNHEY, SVGAGI. The CDR3 is CASSPQGDSPLHF. CDR3 DNA: TGTGCCAGCAGCCCACAGGGGGATTCACCCCTCCACTTT.

The J gene is TRBJ2-3, the V gene TRBV10-3; 8 positions agree with TRBD2. Per germline, CDR1 ENHRY and CDR2 SYGVKD. This CDR3 contains 16 residues. V was pared by 10 bases and J by 2 bases, with 14 bases of the junction left unmatched. CDR3 DNA sequence: TGTGCCACCACTTTTGAAGGACTAGCTACCACAGATACGCAGTATTTT. Amino acids: CATTFEGLATTDTQYF.

This clone was counted a few times. The CDR3 DNA is TGTGCCAGCAGCTTCAACAGCGGGGGGCGCACAGATACGCAGTATTTT. This gives the protein CASSFNSGGRTDTQYF. This chain connects TRBV7-2 to TRBJ2-3, with 9 bases that match TRBD2. Germline V gene data show CDR1 as SGHTA and CDR2 as FQGNSA. With 3 bases clipped from V and 1 base from J, the junction kept 5 bases outside the gene matches. The CDR3 has 16 residues.

The chain joins TRBV11-2 to TRBJ2-7; D may be TRBD1 (5 bases). The CDR3 totals 15 residues. V was cut by 4 bases and J by 0 bases, with 13 bases left in between. Germline V gives CDR1 SGHAT, CDR2 FQNNGV. The CDR3 protein is CASSSRVRGSYEQYF. CDR3 coding DNA: TGTGCCAGCAGCTCAAGGGTTAGGGGCTCCTACGAGCAGTACTTC.

This clone was seen once. The chain employs TRBV5-6 and TRBJ2-7, with 8 bases aligning to TRBD2. Germline V CDR1 and CDR2: SGHDT, YYEEEE. Losses at the gene ends were 2 bases for V and 5 bases for J; bases not matched to a gene: 15. The CDR3 has 17 amino acids. The CDR3 DNA reads as TGTGCCAGCAGCTTTCGTTCGGGAGGGGGTTTGGGAGACGAGCAGTACTTC. This encodes CASSFRSGGGLGDEQYF.